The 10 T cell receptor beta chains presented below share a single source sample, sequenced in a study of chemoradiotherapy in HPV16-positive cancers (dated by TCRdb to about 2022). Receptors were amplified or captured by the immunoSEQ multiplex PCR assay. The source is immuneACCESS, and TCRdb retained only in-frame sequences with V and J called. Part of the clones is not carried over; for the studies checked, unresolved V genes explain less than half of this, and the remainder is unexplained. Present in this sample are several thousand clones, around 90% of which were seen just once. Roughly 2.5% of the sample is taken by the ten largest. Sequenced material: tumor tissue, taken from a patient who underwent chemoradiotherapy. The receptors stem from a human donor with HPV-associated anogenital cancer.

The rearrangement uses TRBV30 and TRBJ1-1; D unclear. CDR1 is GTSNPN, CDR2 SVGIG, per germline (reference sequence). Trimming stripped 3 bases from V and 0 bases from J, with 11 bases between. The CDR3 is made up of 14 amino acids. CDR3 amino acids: CAWRQRDVNTEAFF. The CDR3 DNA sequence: TGTGCCTGGAGACAAAGGGATGTGAACACTGAAGCTTTCTTT. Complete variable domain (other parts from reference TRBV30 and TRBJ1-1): SQTIHQWPATLVQPVGSPLSLECTVEGTSNPNLYWYRQAAGRGLQLLFYSVGIGQISSEVPQNLSASRPQDRQFILSSKKLLLSDSGFYLCAWRQRDVNTEAFFGQGTRLTVV.

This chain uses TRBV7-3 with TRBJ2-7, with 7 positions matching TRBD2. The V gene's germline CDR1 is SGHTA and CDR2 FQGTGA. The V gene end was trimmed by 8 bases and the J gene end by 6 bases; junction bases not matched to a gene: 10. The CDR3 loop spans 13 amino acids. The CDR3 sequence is CASGVGEGREQYF. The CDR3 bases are TGTGCCAGCGGCGTAGGGGAGGGCCGCGAGCAGTACTTC.

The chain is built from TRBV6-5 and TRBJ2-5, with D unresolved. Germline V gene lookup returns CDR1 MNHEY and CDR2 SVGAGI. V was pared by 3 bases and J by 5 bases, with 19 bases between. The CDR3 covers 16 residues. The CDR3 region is CASSYVGSLAAETQYF. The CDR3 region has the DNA TGTGCCAGCAGTTATGTTGGTTCACTCGCTGCGGAGACCCAGTACTTC.

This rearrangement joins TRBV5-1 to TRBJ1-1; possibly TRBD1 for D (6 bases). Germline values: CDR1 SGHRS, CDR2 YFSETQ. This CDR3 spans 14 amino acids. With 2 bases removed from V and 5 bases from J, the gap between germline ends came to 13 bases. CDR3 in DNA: TGCGCCAGCAGCTTTGCAGGGGATGGGACTGAAGCTTTCTTT. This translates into CASSFAGDGTEAFF.

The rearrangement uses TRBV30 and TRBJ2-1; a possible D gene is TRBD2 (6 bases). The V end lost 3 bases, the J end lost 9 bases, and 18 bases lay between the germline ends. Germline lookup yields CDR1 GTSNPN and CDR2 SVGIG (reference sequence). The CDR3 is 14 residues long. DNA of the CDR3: TGTGCCTGGAGAAGACTAGTATTCTTTTCTGAGCAGTTCTTC. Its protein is CAWRRLVFFSEQFF.

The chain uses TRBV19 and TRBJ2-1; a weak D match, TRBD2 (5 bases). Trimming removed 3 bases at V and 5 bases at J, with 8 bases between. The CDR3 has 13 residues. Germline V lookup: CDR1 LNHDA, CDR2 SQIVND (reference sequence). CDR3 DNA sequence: TGTGCCAGTAGTATGCGGCGGGACAATGAGCAGTTCTTC. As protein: CASSMRRDNEQFF.

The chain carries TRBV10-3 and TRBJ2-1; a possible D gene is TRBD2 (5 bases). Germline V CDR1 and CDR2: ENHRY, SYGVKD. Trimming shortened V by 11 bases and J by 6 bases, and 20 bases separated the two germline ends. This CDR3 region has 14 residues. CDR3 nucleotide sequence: TGTGCCGTGGGGAGAGAGGTAGGCTTCAATGAGCAGTTCTTC. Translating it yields CAVGREVGFNEQFF.

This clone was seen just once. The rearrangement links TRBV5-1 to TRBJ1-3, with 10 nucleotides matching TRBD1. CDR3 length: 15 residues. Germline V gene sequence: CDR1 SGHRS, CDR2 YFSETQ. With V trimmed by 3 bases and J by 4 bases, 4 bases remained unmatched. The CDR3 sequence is CASSSGTGDGNTIYF. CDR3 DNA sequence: TGCGCCAGCAGCTCGGGGACAGGGGACGGAAACACCATATATTTT.

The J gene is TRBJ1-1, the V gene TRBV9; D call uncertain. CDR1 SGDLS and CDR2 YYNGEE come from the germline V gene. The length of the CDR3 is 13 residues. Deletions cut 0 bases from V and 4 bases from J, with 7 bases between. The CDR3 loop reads CASSVAPVTEAFF. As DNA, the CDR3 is TGTGCCAGCAGCGTAGCTCCGGTCACTGAAGCTTTCTTT. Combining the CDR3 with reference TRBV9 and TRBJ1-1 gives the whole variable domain DSGVTQTPKHLITATGQRVTLRCSPRSGDLSVYWYQQSLDQGLQFLIQYYNGEERAKGNILERFSAQQFPDLHSELNLSSLELGDSALYFCASSVAPVTEAFFGQGTRLTVV.

CDR3 protein: CASSRQGAQPLDQHF. The CDR3 DNA sequence: TGTGCCAGCAGTAGACAGGGGGCTCAACCCCTGGACCAGCATTTT. The chain recombines TRBV6-5 with TRBJ1-5; 10 nucleotides align to TRBD1. This CDR3 has 15 residues. J was trimmed by 12 bases and V by 5 bases; bases with no gene match: 13. Germline V gives CDR1 MNHEY, CDR2 SVGAGI.